This TCR beta chain was identified in a study of technical replicates of blood from a few donors. V was pared by 2 bases and J by 6 bases, with 12 bases of the junction left unmatched. This CDR3 is 18 amino acids long. Germline assignment: CDR1 SGHDN and CDR2 FVKESK. Measured with immunoSEQ multiplex PCR; TCRdb has only the in-frame clones, and not every one. The sample consists of tens of thousands of clones, around nine tenths of them appearing once. The chain is built from TRBV14 and TRBJ2-7; TRBD2 agrees at 14 bases. Sequenced: T cells isolated from PBMCs. This sequence originates from a human donor in good health. The CDR3 DNA reads as TGTGCCAGCAGCCAATGGACCGGGACTAGCGGGAGCAAAGGCGAGCAGTACTTC. It encodes CASSQWTGTSGSKGEQYF.